These T cell receptor beta chains were read from a single sample in a study of blood T cell repertoires in COVID-19. Using immunoSEQ multiplex PCR, the repertoire was profiled, and TCRdb retains in-frame clones only, with some absent. The sample carries about 160,000 clones, around 82% recorded once. Sequenced sample: peripheral blood. The receptors were gathered from a woman between 35 and 50 years old with COVID-19, enrolled during active disease. Each CDR3 is given without its conserved first and last residue. The order of the fields is J gene, clone size, V gene, CDR3 protein. Size is omitted from some rows. Given values are once, few, many or a class for expanded clones.

j_gene: TRBJ1-6
abundance: NA
v_gene: TRBV7-8
CDR3aa: ASSLEARGFYNSPLH

j_gene: TRBJ2-5
abundance: few
v_gene: TRBV5-5
CDR3aa: ASSFQEAGETQY

j_gene: TRBJ2-3
abundance: NA
v_gene: TRBV18
CDR3aa: ASSPGKGLGDTQY

j_gene: TRBJ1-1
abundance: NA
v_gene: TRBV3-1/TRBV3-2
CDR3aa: ASNQGTTGGTEAF

j_gene: TRBJ1-2
abundance: NA
v_gene: TRBV6-2/TRBV6-3
CDR3aa: ASSRTESNYGYT

j_gene: TRBJ2-5
abundance: NA
v_gene: TRBV10-3
CDR3aa: AISGGTGTQETQY

j_gene: TRBJ1-5
abundance: once
v_gene: TRBV30
CDR3aa: AWSEGQATIKSNQPQH

j_gene: TRBJ2-7
abundance: NA
v_gene: TRBV19
CDR3aa: ASSLRGRYEQY

j_gene: TRBJ1-1
abundance: few
v_gene: TRBV30
CDR3aa: AWTSMTEMNTEAF

j_gene: TRBJ1-2
abundance: NA
v_gene: TRBV11-1
CDR3aa: ASSPGTGTYGYT

j_gene: TRBJ2-5
abundance: NA
v_gene: TRBV30
CDR3aa: AWSAFHQTQY

j_gene: TRBJ1-5
abundance: NA
v_gene: TRBV15
CDR3aa: ATSAGQGNRPQH

j_gene: TRBJ2-1
abundance: NA
v_gene: TRBV25-1
CDR3aa: ASSMQGIYNEQF

j_gene: TRBJ2-5
abundance: NA
v_gene: TRBV7-3
CDR3aa: ASSLNGRALRETQY

j_gene: TRBJ2-3
abundance: NA
v_gene: TRBV15
CDR3aa: ATSSGTSGRSDTQY

j_gene: TRBJ2-2
abundance: NA
v_gene: TRBV12-3/TRBV12-4
CDR3aa: ASSVINTGELF

j_gene: TRBJ2-3
abundance: NA
v_gene: TRBV30
CDR3aa: AWSEQLADTQY

j_gene: TRBJ2-5
abundance: NA
v_gene: TRBV2
CDR3aa: ASRGTVVYQETQY

j_gene: TRBJ2-3
abundance: NA
v_gene: TRBV3-1/TRBV3-2
CDR3aa: ASSQRGGGDTQY

j_gene: TRBJ1-1
abundance: NA
v_gene: TRBV2
CDR3aa: ASSREDSVEAF

j_gene: TRBJ1-5
abundance: once
v_gene: TRBV5-5
CDR3aa: ASSLDNHQPQH

j_gene: TRBJ1-6
abundance: few
v_gene: TRBV3-1/TRBV3-2
CDR3aa: ASSLGRVGSPLH

j_gene: TRBJ1-1
abundance: NA
v_gene: TRBV28
CDR3aa: ASIRNTEAF

j_gene: TRBJ2-1
abundance: NA
v_gene: TRBV29-1
CDR3aa: SVKQGPLNEQF

j_gene: TRBJ1-1
abundance: NA
v_gene: TRBV25-1
CDR3aa: ASSEGAPPEAF

j_gene: TRBJ1-1
abundance: NA
v_gene: TRBV11-2
CDR3aa: ASSPGTAEAF

j_gene: TRBJ1-1
abundance: NA
v_gene: TRBV10-3
CDR3aa: AISATDFNTEAF

j_gene: TRBJ1-2
abundance: NA
v_gene: TRBV29-1
CDR3aa: SVTQAGRGGYT

j_gene: TRBJ2-5
abundance: NA
v_gene: TRBV5-4
CDR3aa: ASSLRREGGTQY

j_gene: TRBJ2-5
abundance: NA
v_gene: TRBV6-5
CDR3aa: ASSYERGLETQY

j_gene: TRBJ1-6
abundance: NA
v_gene: TRBV27
CDR3aa: ASSFGNLRGRSYSPLH

j_gene: TRBJ1-4
abundance: NA
v_gene: TRBV15
CDR3aa: ATSREYRRAGADEKLF

j_gene: TRBJ2-5
abundance: few
v_gene: TRBV4-1
CDR3aa: ASSLLPGLAEETQY

j_gene: TRBJ1-6
abundance: NA
v_gene: TRBV6-5
CDR3aa: ASNLQGPNSPLH

j_gene: TRBJ2-7
abundance: NA
v_gene: TRBV24-1
CDR3aa: ATSDSRRDRGAEQY

j_gene: TRBJ2-1
abundance: NA
v_gene: TRBV5-4
CDR3aa: ASRLGGRGGNEQF

j_gene: TRBJ2-5
abundance: NA
v_gene: TRBV9
CDR3aa: ASSVGGQGGYGVETQY

j_gene: TRBJ2-1
abundance: NA
v_gene: TRBV28
CDR3aa: ASSSGQLYNEQF

j_gene: TRBJ1-2
abundance: once
v_gene: TRBV30
CDR3aa: AWTRRDYGYT

j_gene: TRBJ2-2
abundance: NA
v_gene: TRBV5-6
CDR3aa: ASSLLGTGDTGELF

j_gene: TRBJ2-1
abundance: NA
v_gene: TRBV5-1
CDR3aa: ASSSNPALGQGNEQF

j_gene: TRBJ1-2
abundance: NA
v_gene: TRBV7-9
CDR3aa: ASTFGDVSNYGYT

j_gene: TRBJ1-2
abundance: NA
v_gene: TRBV5-1
CDR3aa: ASSLEGQANYGYT

j_gene: TRBJ1-6
abundance: NA
v_gene: TRBV5-4
CDR3aa: ASTLEGQGKSPLH

j_gene: TRBJ2-7
abundance: NA
v_gene: TRBV7-6
CDR3aa: ASSLEGGPRGYEQY

j_gene: TRBJ2-7
abundance: NA
v_gene: TRBV30
CDR3aa: AWERTGIEQY

j_gene: TRBJ1-1
abundance: few
v_gene: TRBV30
CDR3aa: AWRAGGARGAF

j_gene: TRBJ1-2
abundance: NA
v_gene: TRBV28
CDR3aa: ASSLRQKGYT

j_gene: TRBJ1-1
abundance: once
v_gene: TRBV28
CDR3aa: ASSLLQPPTEAF

j_gene: TRBJ2-5
abundance: NA
v_gene: TRBV13
CDR3aa: ASSNRDYQETQY

j_gene: TRBJ1-1
abundance: NA
v_gene: TRBV7-9
CDR3aa: ASSLAHKNTEAF

j_gene: TRBJ2-5
abundance: NA
v_gene: TRBV2
CDR3aa: ANAPPRENSGRIQETQY

j_gene: TRBJ2-7
abundance: NA
v_gene: TRBV28
CDR3aa: ASSPTGGTYEQY